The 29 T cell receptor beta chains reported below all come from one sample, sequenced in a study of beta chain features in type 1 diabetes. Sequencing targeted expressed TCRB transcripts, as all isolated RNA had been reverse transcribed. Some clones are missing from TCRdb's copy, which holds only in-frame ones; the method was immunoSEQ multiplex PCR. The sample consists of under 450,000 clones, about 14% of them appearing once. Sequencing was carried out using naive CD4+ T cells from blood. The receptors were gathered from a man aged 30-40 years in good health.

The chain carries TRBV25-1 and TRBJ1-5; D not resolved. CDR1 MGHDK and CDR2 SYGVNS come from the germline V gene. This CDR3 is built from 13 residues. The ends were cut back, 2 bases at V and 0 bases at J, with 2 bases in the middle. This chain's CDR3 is CASSERSNQPQHF. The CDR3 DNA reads TGTGCCAGCAGTGAACGTAGCAATCAGCCCCAGCATTTT.

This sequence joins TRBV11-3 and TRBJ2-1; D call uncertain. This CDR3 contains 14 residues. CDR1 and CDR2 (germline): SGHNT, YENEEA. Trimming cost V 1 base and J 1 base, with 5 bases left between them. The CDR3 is CASSLVSSYNEQFF. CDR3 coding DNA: TGTGCCAGCAGCTTAGTCTCATCCTACAATGAGCAGTTCTTC.

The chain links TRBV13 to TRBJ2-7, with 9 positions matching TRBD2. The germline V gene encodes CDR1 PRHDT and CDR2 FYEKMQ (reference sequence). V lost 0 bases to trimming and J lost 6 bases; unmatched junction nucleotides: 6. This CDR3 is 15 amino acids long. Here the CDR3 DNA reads TGTGCCAGCAGCTTAGGCCTCTTACTAGCGGGCGAGCAGTACTTC. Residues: CASSLGLLLAGEQYF.

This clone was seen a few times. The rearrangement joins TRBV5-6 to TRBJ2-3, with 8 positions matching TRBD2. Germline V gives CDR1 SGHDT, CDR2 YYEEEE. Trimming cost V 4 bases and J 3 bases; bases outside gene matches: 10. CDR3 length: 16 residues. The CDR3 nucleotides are TGTGCCAGCAGCGTCCCGGAGGTAGCGGGAACAGATACGCAGTATTTT. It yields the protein CASSVPEVAGTDTQYF.

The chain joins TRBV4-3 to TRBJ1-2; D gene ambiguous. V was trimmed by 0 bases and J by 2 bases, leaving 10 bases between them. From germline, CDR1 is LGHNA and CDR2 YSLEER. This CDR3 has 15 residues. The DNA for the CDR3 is TGCGCCAGCAGCCAAGATGACACATCGAACTATGGCTACACCTTC. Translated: CASSQDDTSNYGYTF.

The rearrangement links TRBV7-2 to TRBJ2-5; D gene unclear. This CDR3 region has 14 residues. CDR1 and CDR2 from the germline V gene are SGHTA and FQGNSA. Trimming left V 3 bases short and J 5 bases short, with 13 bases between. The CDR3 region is CASSFLMARETQYF. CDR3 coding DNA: TGTGCCAGCAGCTTTCTCATGGCGCGGGAGACCCAGTACTTC.

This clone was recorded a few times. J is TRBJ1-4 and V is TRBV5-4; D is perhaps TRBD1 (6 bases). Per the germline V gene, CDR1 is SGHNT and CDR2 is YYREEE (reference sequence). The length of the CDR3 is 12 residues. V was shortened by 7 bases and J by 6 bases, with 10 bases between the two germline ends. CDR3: CASGYRDEKLFF. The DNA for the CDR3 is TGTGCCAGCGGATACAGGGATGAAAAACTGTTTTTT.

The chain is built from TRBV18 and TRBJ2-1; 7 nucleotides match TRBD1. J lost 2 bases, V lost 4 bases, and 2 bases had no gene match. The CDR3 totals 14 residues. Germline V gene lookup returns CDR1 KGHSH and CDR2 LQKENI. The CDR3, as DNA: TGTGCCAGCTCACGGCAGGGGGCCTACAATGAGCAGTTCTTC. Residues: CASSRQGAYNEQFF.

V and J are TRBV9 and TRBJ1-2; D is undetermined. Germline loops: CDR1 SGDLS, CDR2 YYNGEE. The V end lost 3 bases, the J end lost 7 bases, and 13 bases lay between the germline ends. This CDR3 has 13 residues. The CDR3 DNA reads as TGTGCCAGCAGCGCCAGCCCCTCCGGTGGCTACACCTTC. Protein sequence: CASSASPSGGYTF.

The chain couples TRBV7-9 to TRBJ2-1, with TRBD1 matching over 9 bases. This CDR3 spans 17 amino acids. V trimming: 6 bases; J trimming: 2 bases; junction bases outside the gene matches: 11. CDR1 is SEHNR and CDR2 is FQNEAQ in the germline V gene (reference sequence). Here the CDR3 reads CASRTIQGAATYNEQFF. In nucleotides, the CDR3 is TGTGCCAGCAGAACAATACAGGGGGCAGCGACCTACAATGAGCAGTTCTTC.

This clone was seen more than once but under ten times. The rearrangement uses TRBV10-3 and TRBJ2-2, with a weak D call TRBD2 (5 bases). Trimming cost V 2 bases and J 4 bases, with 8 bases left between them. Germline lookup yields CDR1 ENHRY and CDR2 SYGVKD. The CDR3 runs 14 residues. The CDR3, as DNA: TGTGCCATCAGTGAGAGTGAGGGCACCGGGGAGCTGTTTTTT. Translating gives CAISESEGTGELFF.

The CDR3 DNA reads as TGTGCCTGGAAACTGCGGAGGGTCACTGAAGCTTTCTTT. It translates to CAWKLRRVTEAFF. This chain connects TRBV30 to TRBJ1-1; D is ambiguous. Trimming removed 4 bases at V and 4 bases at J, with 13 bases between. The CDR3 loop spans 13 amino acids. Germline lookup yields CDR1 GTSNPN and CDR2 SVGIG (reference sequence).

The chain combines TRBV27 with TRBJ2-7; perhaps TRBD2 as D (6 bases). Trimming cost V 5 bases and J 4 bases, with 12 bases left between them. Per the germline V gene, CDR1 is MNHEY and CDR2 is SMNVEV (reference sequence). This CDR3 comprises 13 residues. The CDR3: CASSTNGGYEQYV. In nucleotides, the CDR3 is TGTGCCAGCAGTACAAACGGAGGGTACGAGCAGTACGTC.

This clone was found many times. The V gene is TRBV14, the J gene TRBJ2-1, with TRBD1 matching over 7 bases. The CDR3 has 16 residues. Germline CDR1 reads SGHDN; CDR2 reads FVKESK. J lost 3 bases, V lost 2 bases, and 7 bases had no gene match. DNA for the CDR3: TGTGCCAGCAGCCAAACCCGACAGGGTTACTACAATGAGCAGTTCTTC. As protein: CASSQTRQGYYNEQFF.

The chain's CDR3 is CASSRLAGDIYNEQFF. The CDR3 DNA sequence: TGTGCCAGCAGCCGGCTAGCGGGAGATATCTACAATGAGCAGTTCTTC. J is TRBJ2-1 and V is TRBV14, with 10 bases lining up with TRBD2. CDR3 length equals 16 residues. V lost 4 bases and J lost 3; bases outside the gene matches: 6. Germline assignment: CDR1 SGHDN and CDR2 FVKESK.

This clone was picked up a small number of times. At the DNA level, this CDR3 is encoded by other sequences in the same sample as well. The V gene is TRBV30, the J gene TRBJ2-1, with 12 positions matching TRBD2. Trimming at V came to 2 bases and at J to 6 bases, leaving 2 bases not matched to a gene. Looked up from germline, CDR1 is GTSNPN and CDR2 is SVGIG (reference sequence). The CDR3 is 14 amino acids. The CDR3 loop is CAWSRLAGVNEQFF. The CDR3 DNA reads TGTGCCTGGAGTCGACTAGCGGGAGTCAATGAGCAGTTCTTC. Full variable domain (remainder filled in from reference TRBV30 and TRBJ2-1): SQTIHQWPATLVQPVGSPLSLECTVEGTSNPNLYWYRQAAGRGLQLLFYSVGIGQISSEVPQNLSASRPQDRQFILSSKKLLLSDSGFYLCAWSRLAGVNEQFFGPGTRLTVL.

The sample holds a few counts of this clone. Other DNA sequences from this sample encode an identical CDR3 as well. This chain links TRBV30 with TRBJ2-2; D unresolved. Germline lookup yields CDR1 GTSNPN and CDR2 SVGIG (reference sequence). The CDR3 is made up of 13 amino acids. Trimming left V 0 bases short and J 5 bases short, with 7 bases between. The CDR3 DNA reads TGTGCCTGGAGTGTAGCTTCTACCGGGGAGCTGTTTTTT. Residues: CAWSVASTGELFF.

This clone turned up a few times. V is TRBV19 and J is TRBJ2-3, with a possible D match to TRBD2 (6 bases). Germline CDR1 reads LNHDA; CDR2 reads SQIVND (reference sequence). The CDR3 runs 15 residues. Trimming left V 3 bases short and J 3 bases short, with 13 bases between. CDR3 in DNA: TGTGCCAGTAGTATCCTTACTAGCTTTACAGATACGCAGTATTTT. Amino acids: CASSILTSFTDTQYF.

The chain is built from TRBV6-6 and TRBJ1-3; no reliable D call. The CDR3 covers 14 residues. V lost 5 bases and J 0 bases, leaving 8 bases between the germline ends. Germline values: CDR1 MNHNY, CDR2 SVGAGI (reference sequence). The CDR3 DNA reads TGTGCCAGCAGTGACAAACGCTCTGGAAACACCATATATTTT. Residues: CASSDKRSGNTIYF.

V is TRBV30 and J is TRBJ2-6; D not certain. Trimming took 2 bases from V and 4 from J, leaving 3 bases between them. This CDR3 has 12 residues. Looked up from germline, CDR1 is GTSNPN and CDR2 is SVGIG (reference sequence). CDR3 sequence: CAWSRGANVLTF. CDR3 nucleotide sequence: TGTGCCTGGAGTAGGGGGGCCAACGTCCTGACTTTC.

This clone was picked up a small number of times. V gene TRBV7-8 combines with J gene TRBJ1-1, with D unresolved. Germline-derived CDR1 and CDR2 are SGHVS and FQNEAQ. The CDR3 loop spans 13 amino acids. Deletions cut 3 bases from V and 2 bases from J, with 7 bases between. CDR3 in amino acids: CASSFKTNTEAFF. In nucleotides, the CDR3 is TGTGCCAGCAGCTTTAAGACTAACACTGAAGCTTTCTTT.

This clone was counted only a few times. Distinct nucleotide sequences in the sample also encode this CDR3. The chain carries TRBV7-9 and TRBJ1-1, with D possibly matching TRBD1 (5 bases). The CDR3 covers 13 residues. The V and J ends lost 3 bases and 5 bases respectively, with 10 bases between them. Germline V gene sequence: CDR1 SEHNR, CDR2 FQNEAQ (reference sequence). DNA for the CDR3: TGTGCCAGCAGCTTGCAGGGAGGGACTGAAGCTTTCTTT. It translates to CASSLQGGTEAFF.

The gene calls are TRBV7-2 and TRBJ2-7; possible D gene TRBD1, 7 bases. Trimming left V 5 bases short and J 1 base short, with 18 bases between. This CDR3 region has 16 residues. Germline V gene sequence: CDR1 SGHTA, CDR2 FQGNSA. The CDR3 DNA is TGTGCCAGCAGCCGCGCGGGACAGAGACCTTCCTACGAGCAGTACTTC. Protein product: CASSRAGQRPSYEQYF.

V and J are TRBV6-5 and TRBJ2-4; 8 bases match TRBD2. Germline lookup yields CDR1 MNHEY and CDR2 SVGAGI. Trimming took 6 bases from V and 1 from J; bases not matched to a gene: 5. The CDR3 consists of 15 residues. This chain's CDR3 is CASSRAGAAKNIQYF. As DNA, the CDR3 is TGTGCCAGCAGCCGAGCGGGGGCGGCCAAAAACATTCAGTACTTC.

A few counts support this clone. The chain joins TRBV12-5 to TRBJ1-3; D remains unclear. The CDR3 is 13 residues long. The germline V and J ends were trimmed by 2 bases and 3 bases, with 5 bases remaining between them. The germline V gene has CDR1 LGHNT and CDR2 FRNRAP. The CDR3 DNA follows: TGTGCTAGTGGTTTGCCAGGTGGAAACACCATATATTTT. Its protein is CASGLPGGNTIYF.

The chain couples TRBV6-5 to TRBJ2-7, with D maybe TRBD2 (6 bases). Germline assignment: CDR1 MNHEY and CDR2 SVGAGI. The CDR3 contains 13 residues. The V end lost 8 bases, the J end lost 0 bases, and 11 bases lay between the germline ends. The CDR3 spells CASFGTPSYEQYF. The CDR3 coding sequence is TGTGCCAGCTTCGGGACTCCCTCCTACGAGCAGTACTTC.

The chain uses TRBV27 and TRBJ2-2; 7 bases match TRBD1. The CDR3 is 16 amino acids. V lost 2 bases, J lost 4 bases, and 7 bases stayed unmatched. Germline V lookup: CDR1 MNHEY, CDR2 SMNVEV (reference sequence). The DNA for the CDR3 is TGTGCCAGCAGTTTAATAGGACAGGAAATCACCGGGGAGCTGTTTTTT. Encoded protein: CASSLIGQEITGELFF.

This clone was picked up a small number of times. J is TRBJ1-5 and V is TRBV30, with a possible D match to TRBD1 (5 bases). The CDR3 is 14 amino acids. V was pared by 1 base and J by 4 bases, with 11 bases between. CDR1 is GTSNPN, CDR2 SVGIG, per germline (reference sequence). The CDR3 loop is CAWSEGAANQPQHF. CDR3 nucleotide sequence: TGTGCCTGGAGTGAAGGGGCAGCGAATCAGCCCCAGCATTTT. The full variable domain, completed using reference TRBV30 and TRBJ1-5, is SQTIHQWPATLVQPVGSPLSLECTVEGTSNPNLYWYRQAAGRGLQLLFYSVGIGQISSEVPQNLSASRPQDRQFILSSKKLLLSDSGFYLCAWSEGAANQPQHFGDGTRLSIL.

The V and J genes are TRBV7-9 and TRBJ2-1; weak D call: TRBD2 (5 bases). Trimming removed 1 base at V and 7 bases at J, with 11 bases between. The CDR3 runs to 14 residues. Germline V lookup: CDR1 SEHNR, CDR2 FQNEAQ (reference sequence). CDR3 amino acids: CASSLVSSMNEQFF. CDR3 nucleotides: TGTGCCAGCAGCTTAGTTTCTAGCATGAATGAGCAGTTCTTC. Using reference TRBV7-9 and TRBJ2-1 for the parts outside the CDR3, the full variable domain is DTGVSQNPRHKITKRGQNVTFRCDPISEHNRLYWYRQTLGQGPEFLTYFQNEAQLEKSRLLSDRFSAERPKGSFSTLEIQRTEQGDSAMYLCASSLVSSMNEQFFGPGTRLTVL.